This is a list of T cell receptor beta chains from one sample in a study of shared clonotypes between healthy human individuals. TCRdb's copy holds only in-frame clones and misses some; the assay was immunoSEQ multiplex PCR. Of about 470,000 clones in the sample, roughly 77% were seen once. Sequencing was performed on PBMCs. Every receptor here comes from a woman in her forties in good health. Some clones in this sample may be carry-over from other donors' samples. Both conserved end residues are trimmed from each CDR3. A D gene is named only where the DNA matches it firmly.

cdr3_aa: ASSVEPGSSYEQY; d_call: -; j_call: TRBJ2-7; v_call: TRBV9
cdr3_aa: AWSVGVNQPQH; d_call: -; j_call: TRBJ1-5; v_call: TRBV30
cdr3_aa: ASSKGGRARAESEKLF; d_call: -; j_call: TRBJ1-4; v_call: TRBV21-1
cdr3_aa: ASSQGRQGISTDTQY; d_call: -; j_call: TRBJ2-3; v_call: TRBV14
cdr3_aa: ASRAGTAPVGTSGYEQY; d_call: TRBD2; j_call: TRBJ2-7; v_call: TRBV5-1
cdr3_aa: ASSKGTSGANVLT; d_call: -; j_call: TRBJ2-6; v_call: TRBV19
cdr3_aa: ASKPERAFNEKLF; d_call: -; j_call: TRBJ1-4; v_call: TRBV2
cdr3_aa: ASSLRQGYTEAF; d_call: -; j_call: TRBJ1-1; v_call: TRBV28
cdr3_aa: ASSDKGTGANVLT; d_call: -; j_call: TRBJ2-6; v_call: TRBV6-1
cdr3_aa: ASSYSGQAQETQY; d_call: -; j_call: TRBJ2-5; v_call: TRBV6-6
cdr3_aa: SASDNSPLH; d_call: -; j_call: TRBJ1-6; v_call: TRBV20-1
cdr3_aa: SAATGFNTGELF; d_call: -; j_call: TRBJ2-2; v_call: TRBV29-1
cdr3_aa: ASSRDRDQPQH; d_call: TRBD1; j_call: TRBJ1-5; v_call: TRBV6-5
cdr3_aa: ASTSQGTTDTQY; d_call: TRBD1; j_call: TRBJ2-3; v_call: TRBV7-2
cdr3_aa: ASSRQLYLYGYT; d_call: -; j_call: TRBJ1-2; v_call: TRBV19
cdr3_aa: ASSLSGTSGFQETQY; d_call: TRBD2; j_call: TRBJ2-5; v_call: TRBV9
cdr3_aa: ASSPGLARGIAQETQY; d_call: TRBD2; j_call: TRBJ2-5; v_call: TRBV10-2